The 25 T cell receptor beta chains listed next were all sequenced from one sample in a study of blood T cells in healthy people across ages. For the second PCR, which ran for roughly 6 to 12 cycles, a sample-barcoded 5' primer and a J-beta primer mix were used. TCRdb reprocessed the 5' RACE reads with MiXCR, giving one entry per CDR3 protein. The data show around 800,000 distinct CDR3 sequences, roughly 24% seen once. This sample also belongs to another study, concerning T cells of mothers and their children.

Sequencing input: blood. These receptor sequences come from a boy aged 5-17 years in good health.

The chain has TRBV12-3 or TRBV12-4 and TRBJ2-6; D could derive from TRBD1 or TRBD2 (5 bases each). The CDR3 is made up of 15 amino acids. V lost 3 bases to trimming and J lost 4 bases, with 10 bases between them. CDR3 loop: CASSFWGFGANVLTF. The DNA for the CDR3 is TGTGCCAGCAGTTTTTGGGGGTTCGGGGCCAACGTCCTGACTTTC.

The chain recombines TRBV2 with TRBJ2-5; possible D gene TRBD2, 5 bases. Trimming took off 8 bases at V and 2 bases at J, with 15 bases between the two ends. This CDR3 is 14 amino acids long. CDR1 is SNHLY, CDR2 FYNNEI, per germline. CDR3 nucleotides: TGTGCCAGCGGGCGAGCCCGGGATCAAGAGACCCAGTACTTC. Translated: CASGRARDQETQYF.

J is TRBJ1-2 and V is TRBV29-1, with TRBD1 as a possible D gene (6 bases). This CDR3 is 11 amino acids long. Trimming removed 7 bases at V and 5 bases at J, with 11 bases between. Germline lookup yields CDR1 SQVTM and CDR2 ANQGSEA. The CDR3: CSARTVYGYTF. The CDR3 DNA reads TGCAGCGCGCGGACAGTGTATGGCTACACCTTC.

The chain uses TRBV20-1 and TRBJ1-3, with D unclear. CDR1 is DFQATT and CDR2 is SNEGSKA in the germline V gene (reference sequence). V was clipped by 1 base and J by 0 bases, with 13 bases between them. The CDR3 length is 16 residues. CDR3 sequence reads: CSARGRRPLSGNTIYF. DNA of the CDR3: TGCAGTGCTAGAGGCCGGCGGCCCCTCTCTGGAAACACCATATATTTT.

The chain combines TRBV25-1 with TRBJ1-4; maybe TRBD1 (5 bases). Trimming took 3 bases from V and 3 from J, leaving 11 bases between them. This CDR3 comprises 15 residues. CDR1 is MGHDK and CDR2 is SYGVNS in the germline V gene. The DNA of the CDR3 is TGTGCCAGCAGTGAGGAAGTGGGGGCTAATGAAAAACTGTTTTTT. Protein sequence: CASSEEVGANEKLFF.

This clonotype showed up just a few times. In DNA form, the CDR3 reads TGCAGTGCTAGGGATTTACAGGGGACCTCCTACGAGCAGTACTTC. Its translation is CSARDLQGTSYEQYF. V usage is TRBV20-1 and J usage is TRBJ2-5; 7 bases align to TRBD1. Judging by the DNA end, TRBJ2-7 fits better; the J call may be wrong. Germline-derived CDR1 and CDR2 are DFQATT and SNEGSKA (reference sequence). The CDR3 has 15 amino acids.

This clonotype has more than one count but fewer than ten. The chain has TRBV7-2 and TRBJ2-5; possibly TRBD1 or TRBD2 for D (5 bases each). The CDR3 is made up of 13 amino acids. Between the trimmed V and J ends, which lost 5 bases and 3 bases, there was a span of 10 bases. Per the germline V gene, CDR1 is SGHTA and CDR2 is FQGNSA. CDR3 sequence reads: CASSRDGKETQYF. In DNA form, the CDR3 reads TGTGCCAGCAGCCGGGACGGCAAAGAGACCCAGTACTTC.

In regard to this clonotype: Its ends do not fully match the called genes, so a read error is possible. This rearrangement joins TRBV6-1 to TRBJ1-1; D is unclear. The CDR3 spans 16 residues. Looked up from germline, CDR1 is MNHNS and CDR2 is SASEGT. The CDR3 sequence: CAGSEVLYSAFIEAFF. The DNA for the CDR3 is TGTGCCGGCAGTGAAGTCCTCTACAGTGCCTTTATTGAAGCTTTCTTT.

This sequence joins TRBV7-8 and TRBJ2-5; the D gene is possibly TRBD1 (6 bases). Per germline, CDR1 SGHVS and CDR2 FQNEAQ. CDR3 size: 17 residues. V lost 6 bases and J 3 bases, leaving 23 bases between the germline ends. CDR3 region: CASRLEFARGTEETQYF. CDR3 nucleotides: TGTGCCAGCAGACTAGAGTTTGCGAGGGGGACCGAAGAGACCCAGTACTTC.

Only a few counts were recorded for this clonotype. This sequence joins TRBV12-3 or TRBV12-4 and TRBJ2-5; 13 nucleotides align to TRBD2. The J segment lost 0 bases and the V segment lost 4 bases, leaving 11 bases of the junction unmatched. The CDR3 contains 19 residues. CDR3 in amino acids: CASSSGTSGALSYQETQYF. CDR3 coding DNA: TGTGCCAGCAGTTCCGGGACTAGCGGGGCCCTGTCCTACCAAGAGACCCAGTACTTC.

This clonotype was counted a few times. The rearrangement links TRBV4-2 to TRBJ2-1; TRBD1 might be the D (5 bases). The CDR3 is 16 residues long. Trimming removed 4 bases at V and 6 bases at J, with 19 bases between. Looked up from germline, CDR1 is LGHNA and CDR2 is YNFKEQ. For the CDR3, the DNA is TGTGCCAGCAGCCCCTCAGGGAAATTAATCCTCAATGAGCAGTTCTTC. Its translation is CASSPSGKLILNEQFF.

The V gene is TRBV28, the J gene TRBJ1-3; D ambiguous. Looked up from germline, CDR1 is MDHEN and CDR2 is SYDVKM. CDR3 length: 14 amino acids. V was trimmed by 6 bases and J by 4 bases, leaving 13 bases between them. As DNA, the CDR3 is TGTGCCAGCAGCCTAGGCCTTCTCGGAAACACCATATATTTT. Translated, it gives CASSLGLLGNTIYF.

The chain employs TRBV6-6 and TRBJ1-6; D is unclear. Trimming stripped 7 bases from V and 9 bases from J, with 13 bases between. The V gene's germline CDR1 is MNHNY and CDR2 SVGAGI (reference sequence). There are 13 residues in the CDR3. DNA of the CDR3: TGTGCCAGCACCCCCGGGAGGGTTTCACCCCTCCACTTT. This sequence encodes CASTPGRVSPLHF.

The chain recombines TRBV7-3 with TRBJ2-6; D may correspond to TRBD1 or TRBD2 (5 bases each). Trimming shortened V by 4 bases and J by 0 bases, and 16 bases separated the two germline ends. The CDR3 sequence is 18 residues long. CDR1 is SGHTA, CDR2 FQGTGA, per germline. The CDR3 sequence is CASSSSSGRYSGANVLTF. In DNA form, the CDR3 reads TGTGCCAGCAGCTCCTCGTCGGGACGCTACTCTGGGGCCAACGTCCTGACTTTC.

V is TRBV25-1 and J is TRBJ2-1, with 7 positions matching TRBD2. The tail of the sequence fits TRBJ2-5 better, so the J call may be wrong. CDR3 length: 15 residues. Germline lookup yields CDR1 MGHDK and CDR2 SYGVNS. CDR3 protein: CASSGGGSTLKTQYF. CDR3 nucleotides: TGTGCCAGCAGTGGGGGGGGGTCCACTTTGAAGACCCAGTACTTC.

V is TRBV20-1 and J is TRBJ1-2; D uncertain. Looked up from germline, CDR1 is DFQATT and CDR2 is SNEGSKA (reference sequence). There are 13 residues in the CDR3. The germline V and J ends were trimmed by 5 bases and 2 bases, with 12 bases remaining between them. The CDR3 bases are TGCAGTGCTCCCCTGATGGAAAACTATGGCTACACCTTC. Translated: CSAPLMENYGYTF.

The rearrangement joins TRBV9 to TRBJ1-1; D uncertain. Germline CDR1 and CDR2: SGDLS and YYNGEE. V was shortened by 4 bases and J by 0 bases, with 16 bases between the two germline ends. This CDR3 is built from 16 residues. The CDR3 region has the DNA TGTGCCAGCAGCCCCCCCCTCAGAGACATGAACACTGAAGCTTTCTTT. Amino acid sequence: CASSPPLRDMNTEAFF.

The V and J genes are TRBV7-9 and TRBJ1-6; 9 bases line up with TRBD1. Trimming removed 3 bases from V and 7 bases from J; junction bases left unmatched: 1. Germline V gene data show CDR1 as SEHNR and CDR2 as FQNEAQ (reference sequence). The CDR3 has 14 amino acids. Here the CDR3 reads CASSFGTGNSPLHF. Here the CDR3 DNA reads TGTGCCAGCAGCTTCGGGACAGGGAATTCACCCCTCCACTTT.

V usage is TRBV2 and J usage is TRBJ1-5, with no clear D. From germline, CDR1 is SNHLY and CDR2 FYNNEI. With 4 bases removed from V and 1 base from J, the gap between germline ends came to 5 bases. The CDR3 has 13 residues. CDR3 DNA sequence: TGTGCCAGCAGTGGAGGCAGCAATCAGCCCCAGCATTTT. Its translation is CASSGGSNQPQHF.

CDR3 coding DNA: TGTGCCAGCAGCCAAGATGTCGGATCCAATGAGCAGTTCTTC. It encodes CASSQDVGSNEQFF. The chain employs TRBV14 and TRBJ2-5; no firm D call. With the DNA end fitting TRBJ2-1 better, the J assignment may be wrong. The CDR3 spans 14 residues. Looked up from germline, CDR1 is SGHDN and CDR2 is FVKESK.

The rearrangement joins TRBV20-1 to TRBJ2-7; perhaps TRBD1 as D (6 bases). CDR3 length equals 14 residues. CDR1 DFQATT and CDR2 SNEGSKA come from the germline V gene (reference sequence). Trimming pared 5 bases from V and 7 bases from J, leaving 21 bases between. The chain's CDR3 is CSALHPIQGVEQYF. CDR3 bases: TGCAGTGCTCTCCACCCAATACAGGGAGTGGAGCAGTACTTC.

V and J are TRBV20-1 and TRBJ2-2; 12 bases map to TRBD2. The CDR3 totals 14 residues. The J segment lost 4 bases and the V segment lost 6 bases, leaving 3 bases of the junction unmatched. Germline V gene lookup returns CDR1 DFQATT and CDR2 SNEGSKA (reference sequence). CDR3 amino acids: CSAPLAGGTGELFF. The DNA for the CDR3 is TGCAGTGCCCCACTAGCGGGGGGCACCGGGGAGCTGTTTTTT.

V gene TRBV2 combines with J gene TRBJ2-5, with TRBD1 identical over 8 bases. The end of the DNA is better explained by TRBJ2-7, so the J call may be wrong. Germline CDR1 and CDR2: SNHLY and FYNNEI. The CDR3 length is 14 residues. CDR3 in amino acids: CASSERGQVYEQYF. In DNA, the CDR3 is TGTGCCAGCAGTGAAAGGGGACAGGTCTACGAGCAGTACTTC.

The V call is TRBV7-9, the J call TRBJ1-6; tentative D call: TRBD1 (5 bases). The germline V and J ends were trimmed by 5 bases and 0 bases, with 14 bases remaining between them. Germline V CDR1 and CDR2: SEHNR, FQNEAQ (reference sequence). The CDR3 extends over 17 amino acids. The CDR3 nucleotides are TGTGCCAGCAGCCCACTAGGGGTCAGCTCCTATAATTCACCCCTCCACTTT. Residues: CASSPLGVSSYNSPLHF.

The chain recombines TRBV4-1 with TRBJ2-5, with 9 bases aligning to TRBD1. The J call may not be correct, given that the DNA end is closer to TRBJ2-7. The CDR3 spans 16 residues. Germline lookup yields CDR1 MGHRA and CDR2 YSYEKL. The CDR3 here is CASSQGWGDRAYEQYF. The CDR3 DNA is TGCGCCAGCAGCCAAGGGTGGGGGGACAGGGCCTACGAGCAGTACTTC.